The 6 T cell receptor beta chains given below trace back to one sample, sequenced in a study of blood T cell repertoires in COVID-19. Here immunoSEQ multiplex PCR was the method, and the copy in TCRdb shows in-frame clones only, minus some. The sample contains around 71,000 clones, around 85% of which appear only once. Source material: peripheral blood. These receptors came from a man older than 75 with acute or convalescent COVID-19.

This chain links TRBV18 with TRBJ1-5; D might be TRBD1 (6 bases). The CDR3 has 16 residues. Germline V gene sequence: CDR1 KGHSH, CDR2 LQKENI. V dropped 3 bases and J dropped 0 bases, with 12 bases sitting between them. The CDR3 region is CASSPRQEFSNQPQHF. The CDR3 bases are TGTGCCAGCTCACCGCGACAGGAATTTAGCAATCAGCCCCAGCATTTT.

The genes are TRBV2 and TRBJ2-1, with D possibly being TRBD2 (6 bases). Trimming left V 9 bases short and J 2 bases short, with 14 bases between. Germline CDR1 reads SNHLY; CDR2 reads FYNNEI. The CDR3 runs to 14 residues. The CDR3 loop reads CASRLEGAYNEQFF. The CDR3, as DNA: TGTGCCAGTCGACTAGAGGGCGCCTACAATGAGCAGTTCTTC. Together with reference TRBV2 and TRBJ2-1, the CDR3 gives the full variable domain: EPEVTQTPSHQVTQMGQEVILRCVPISNHLYFYWYRQILGQKVEFLVSFYNNEISEKSEIFDDQFSVERPDGSNFTLKIRSTKLEDSAMYFCASRLEGAYNEQFFGPGTRLTVL.

The chain combines TRBV28 with TRBJ2-3, with 8 bases fitting TRBD1. With 3 bases clipped from V and 4 bases from J, the junction kept 3 bases outside the gene matches. The CDR3 runs to 14 residues. Germline loops: CDR1 MDHEN, CDR2 SYDVKM. CDR3 coding DNA: TGTGCCAGCAGTTTTAACAGGGGGGCAGATACGCAGTATTTT. Translating it yields CASSFNRGADTQYF.

The chain recombines TRBV5-6 with TRBJ2-1; tentatively, D is TRBD1 (6 bases). Per the germline V gene, CDR1 is SGHDT and CDR2 is YYEEEE. V was shortened by 1 base and J by 3 bases, with 14 bases between the two germline ends. The length of the CDR3 is 16 residues. The CDR3 bases are TGTGCCAGCAGCTTGAGCCTGGACAGCCTCTACAATGAGCAGTTCTTC. Protein sequence: CASSLSLDSLYNEQFF.

This chain links TRBV11-3 with TRBJ2-3, with 7 bases aligning to TRBD1. Germline CDR1 and CDR2: SGHNT and YENEEA. The junction had 5 bases not matched to a gene; V was cut back by 5 bases and J by 3 bases. This CDR3 contains 14 residues. CDR3: CASSPYRGTDTQYF. CDR3 nucleotides: TGTGCCAGCAGCCCATACAGGGGTACAGATACGCAGTATTTT.

Only one count was recorded for this clone. The chain is built from TRBV18 and TRBJ1-4; tentative D call: TRBD1 (5 bases). V gave up 2 bases and J gave up 0 bases, with 7 bases separating them. CDR1 is KGHSH and CDR2 is LQKENI in the germline V gene. This CDR3 spans 15 amino acids. The CDR3, as DNA: TGTGCCAGCTCACCAAAGGGGACAACTAATGAAAAACTGTTTTTT. This translates into CASSPKGTTNEKLFF.